This passage covers 15 T cell receptor beta chains from one sample sequenced in a study of blood T cell repertoires in COVID-19. Data came from immunoSEQ multiplex PCR; TCRdb stores just in-frame clones and leaves some out. The table has some 97,000 clones, roughly 79% seen once. The sequencing sample was made of peripheral blood. Every receptor here comes from a man aged 65-85 years with active or convalescent COVID-19.

The chain employs TRBV14 and TRBJ2-7; TRBD1 matches 7 bases. The germline gives CDR1 SGHDN, CDR2 FVKESK. The CDR3 is 14 residues long. J gave up 1 base and V 4 bases, and 4 bases lay outside the gene matches. The DNA for the CDR3 is TGTGCCAGCAGCCGGGACAGTGGGTCCTACGAGCAGTACTTC. This gives the protein CASSRDSGSYEQYF.

V is TRBV9 and J is TRBJ2-7; the match to TRBD2 covers 8 bases. Trimming cost V 0 bases and J 2 bases; bases outside gene matches: 1. The V gene's germline CDR1 is SGDLS and CDR2 YYNGEE. There are 14 residues in the CDR3. The CDR3 sequence: CASSVGREAYEQYF. Here the CDR3 DNA reads TGTGCCAGCAGCGTAGGGCGGGAGGCCTACGAGCAGTACTTC.

The chain has TRBV28 and TRBJ2-7, with 9 positions matching TRBD1. The germline V gene has CDR1 MDHEN and CDR2 SYDVKM. The length of the CDR3 is 13 residues. J gave up 0 bases and V 6 bases, and 0 bases lay outside the gene matches. This CDR3 reads CASRGQGSYEQYF. The CDR3 DNA is TGTGCCAGCAGGGGACAGGGCTCCTACGAGCAGTACTTC.

The CDR3 here is CASSLASSYNSPLHF. The CDR3 coding sequence is TGTGCCAGCAGCTTGGCGAGCTCCTATAATTCACCCCTCCACTTT. V and J are TRBV5-4 and TRBJ1-6; no clear D. The CDR3 is 15 residues long. The germline V gene encodes CDR1 SGHNT and CDR2 YYREEE (reference sequence). The ends were cut back, 0 bases at V and 0 bases at J, with 4 bases in the middle.

This clone has a count of ten or more. This rearrangement joins TRBV19 to TRBJ2-5, with D perhaps TRBD2 (6 bases). Trimming took off 1 base at V and 2 bases at J, with 14 bases between the two ends. Germline loops: CDR1 LNHDA, CDR2 SQIVND (reference sequence). The CDR3 length is 16 residues. The CDR3 DNA reads TGTGCCAGTAGTATAGCTACGGGGGACCCTCAAGAGACCCAGTACTTC. It yields the protein CASSIATGDPQETQYF.

The chain links TRBV5-4 to TRBJ1-2, with a weak D call TRBD1 (5 bases). V lost 5 bases and J lost 1, with 12 bases in between. Germline CDR1 SGHNT, CDR2 YYREEE (reference sequence). CDR3 length equals 14 residues. The CDR3 DNA sequence: TGTGCCAGCAGAAAACTCAGGGATAACTATGGCTACACCTTC. Amino acids: CASRKLRDNYGYTF. Full variable domain (remainder filled in from reference TRBV5-4 and TRBJ1-2): ETGVTQSPTHLIKTRGQQVTLRCSSQSGHNTVSWYQQALGQGPQFIFQYYREEENGRGNFPPRFSGLQFPNYSSELNVNALELDDSALYLCASRKLRDNYGYTFGSGTRLTVV.

The V gene is TRBV2, the J gene TRBJ1-2; TRBD1 matches at 8 bases. V dropped 8 bases and J dropped 8; count of bases not matched to a gene: 10. The CDR3 runs to 13 residues. Germline V gene data show CDR1 as SNHLY and CDR2 as FYNNEI. This chain's CDR3 is CASDRGGTWGYTF. For the CDR3, the DNA is TGTGCCAGCGACAGGGGAGGAACATGGGGCTACACCTTC.

This clone was picked up one time. The same CDR3 arises from other DNA sequences in this sample as well. The CDR3 here is CASSSIYEQYF. CDR3 coding DNA: TGTGCCAGCAGCTCTATCTACGAGCAGTACTTC. The rearrangement uses TRBV11-2 and TRBJ2-7; D ambiguous. Germline V gene lookup returns CDR1 SGHAT and CDR2 FQNNGV. V was clipped by 4 bases and J by 3 bases, with 4 bases between them. This CDR3 comprises 11 residues.

The genes are TRBV19 and TRBJ2-1; D perhaps matches TRBD2 (6 bases). Germline values: CDR1 LNHDA, CDR2 SQIVND (reference sequence). The CDR3 is 14 residues long. Trimming cost V 0 bases and J 6 bases, with 9 bases left between them. DNA for the CDR3: TGTGCCAGTAGTATAGAACAGACTAGCAATGAGCAGTTCTTC. Translating gives CASSIEQTSNEQFF. Using reference TRBV19 and TRBJ2-1 for the parts outside the CDR3, the full variable domain is DGGITQSPKYLFRKEGQNVTLSCEQNLNHDAMYWYRQDPGQGLRLIYYSQIVNDFQKGDIAEGYSVSREKKESFPLTVTSAQKNPTAFYLCASSIEQTSNEQFFGPGTRLTVL.

The V call is TRBV18, the J call TRBJ1-1, with 8 bases lining up with TRBD1. The CDR3 runs 17 residues. Germline CDR1 is KGHSH and CDR2 is LQKENI. V lost 1 base to trimming and J lost 4 bases; unmatched junction nucleotides: 11. The CDR3 spells CASSPRGGQGGSTEAFF. CDR3 nucleotide sequence: TGTGCCAGCTCACCACGAGGCGGACAGGGTGGGAGCACTGAAGCTTTCTTT.

The chain links TRBV6-5 to TRBJ2-3, with D possibly TRBD2 on 7 matching bases. Germline CDR1 and CDR2: MNHEY and SVGAGI. The ends were cut back, 5 bases at V and 3 bases at J, with 15 bases in the middle. The CDR3 has 15 residues. Written as DNA, the CDR3 is TGTGCCAGCAGTAGGGGGGGGCGAGTGACAGATACGCAGTATTTT. Amino acids: CASSRGGRVTDTQYF.

This clone showed up just once. V and J are TRBV24-1 and TRBJ2-5, with D perhaps matching TRBD1 (6 bases). Per germline, CDR1 KGHDR and CDR2 SFDVKD. V shed 7 bases and J shed 5 bases, with 16 bases lying between them. This CDR3 comprises 14 residues. The CDR3 loop is CATSSDRPGETQYF. The CDR3, as DNA: TGTGCCACCAGCTCTGACAGGCCAGGGGAGACCCAGTACTTC.

The rearrangement joins TRBV5-1 to TRBJ2-7; no reliable D call. CDR3 length: 13 residues. Germline lookup yields CDR1 SGHRS and CDR2 YFSETQ. The V gene lost 0 bases and the J gene lost 2 bases, with 6 bases spanning the gap. The CDR3 region is CASSLDTAYEQYF. Written as DNA, the CDR3 is TGCGCCAGCAGCTTGGATACAGCCTACGAGCAGTACTTC.

A few counts support this clone. J is TRBJ1-3 and V is TRBV28; 7 bases map to TRBD1. Germline CDR1 reads MDHEN; CDR2 reads SYDVKM. This CDR3 region has 18 residues. V shed 3 bases and J 2 bases; nucleotides not matched to a gene: 13. The CDR3 here is CASSFSPYDRDPGNTIYF. The CDR3 bases are TGTGCCAGCAGTTTTTCCCCCTATGACAGGGATCCTGGAAACACCATATATTTT.

The chain uses TRBV5-6 and TRBJ2-1, with 12 bases lining up with TRBD2. The V and J ends lost 1 base and 4 bases, in that order; junction bases with no gene match: 3. There are 16 residues in the CDR3. Germline assignment: CDR1 SGHDT and CDR2 YYEEEE. The chain's CDR3 is CASSLTGTSGYNEQFF. CDR3 nucleotide sequence: TGTGCCAGCAGCTTGACCGGGACTAGCGGGTACAATGAGCAGTTCTTC. Full variable domain (rest looked up from reference TRBV5-6 and TRBJ2-1): DAGVTQSPTHLIKTRGQQVTLRCSPKSGHDTVSWYQQALGQGPQFIFQYYEEEERQRGNFPDRFSGHQFPNYSSELNVNALLLGDSALYLCASSLTGTSGYNEQFFGPGTRLTVL.